This paragraph reports one TCR beta chain. Its matching antigen is unknown. The sample originates from a study of OX40 agonist ivuxolimab in advanced cancers. Findings and limits, study-wide: Clonal expansion was seen in CD4+ and CD8+ blood T cells by week 6 at 0.1 to 3.0 mg/kg.

CDR1 is SGHTA, CDR2 FQGTGA, per germline. Deletions cut 5 bases from V and 2 bases from J, with 16 bases between. CDR3 length equals 16 residues. The assay was immunoSEQ multiplex PCR, and TCRdb's table has in-frame clones only and misses some. The sample has about 62,000 clones, 65% to 90% seen once. This TCR derives from an adult with an advanced solid tumor such as melanoma, head and neck, liver or kidney cancer. V gene TRBV7-3 combines with J gene TRBJ2-1; possible D gene TRBD1, 6 bases. Specimen: CD4+ or CD8+ T cells sorted from blood, collected in a trial of the OX40 agonist ivuxolimab. Here the CDR3 reads CASSPQGPAAYNEQFF. The CDR3 nucleotides are TGTGCCAGCAGCCCACAGGGACCAGCGGCCTACAATGAGCAGTTCTTC. Based on the CDR3 plus reference TRBV7-3 and TRBJ2-1, the full variable domain is GAGVSQTPSNKVTEKGKYVELRCDPISGHTALYWYRQSLGQGPEFLIYFQGTGAADDSGLPNDRFFAVRPEGSVSTLKIQRTERGDSAVYLCASSPQGPAAYNEQFFGPGTRLTVL.